One sample yielded the 2 T cell receptor beta chains listed below, sequenced in a study of OX40 agonist ivuxolimab in advanced cancers. The protocol was immunoSEQ multiplex PCR, while the TCRdb copy is restricted to in-frame clones and leaves out a portion. Of more than 65,000 clones listed, over 80% are singletons. This material consisted of CD4+ or CD8+ T cells sorted from blood, taken in a trial of the OX40 agonist ivuxolimab. The receptor source for this set is an adult with an advanced solid tumor such as melanoma, head and neck, liver or kidney cancer.

The rearrangement uses TRBV2 and TRBJ2-7; D possibly corresponds to TRBD1 (5 bases). Looked up from germline, CDR1 is SNHLY and CDR2 is FYNNEI. CDR3 length: 13 amino acids. V lost 6 bases, J lost 3 bases, and 12 bases lay in between. The CDR3 protein is CASRDIGDYEQYF. The CDR3 region has the DNA TGTGCCAGCAGGGACATAGGGGACTACGAGCAGTACTTC.

Only a few counts were recorded for this clone. J is TRBJ1-2 and V is TRBV29-1; D unresolved. This CDR3 contains 11 residues. Germline V gene lookup returns CDR1 SQVTM and CDR2 ANQGSEA. V lost 5 bases and J lost 8, with 12 bases in between. CDR3 in amino acids: CSVRGSRGYTF. As DNA, the CDR3 is TGCAGCGTTCGCGGATCTAGGGGCTACACCTTC.